This paragraph covers one T cell receptor (beta chain) sequence. Its target antigen remains unknown. Per-base quality was not reported, and no clone a single base away is much larger than it. Library construction relied on the immunoSEQ multiplex PCR assay. The hsTCRB Kit was used according to the manufacturer's protocol to amplify rearranged TCR beta chain sequences. Sequencing of TCRB libraries was carried out on an Illumina MiSeq. The paper's data handling went like this. Demultiplexing, trimming and gene mapping were performed with the kit vendor's proprietary platform. Drawn from immuneACCESS, this table holds only the in-frame rearrangements with V and J called that TCRdb kept. Clones are partly lost; checked studies trace under half to an unresolved V gene and leave the rest unexplained. Clone size and the V and J calls come from that table; the DNA yielded D and trimming. This sample comprises 40,000 to 45,000 clones, 81% of them detected only once. In total, the top ten clones hold about 4.5% of the sample.

The data originate from a study of a mutant IDH1 vaccine in newly diagnosed glioma (dated by TCRdb to 2020 to 2023). General notes on the study: Vaccination started 4-6 weeks after radiotherapy alone, or was given together with temozolomide cycles in the groups whose treatment included chemotherapy. Peripheral blood was drawn at six visits: V03 (baseline), V05, V07, V10, V12 and V13. Of the 30 or so patients who were treated, about 62% were male and around 40% were female, and the mean age was approximately 40 years. For exploratory analyses, longitudinal TCRB deep sequencing was carried out in about two dozen treated patients wherever samples were available. Before enrollment, most patients had been given radiochemotherapy with temozolomide as standard therapy, while the rest had received either radiotherapy alone or temozolomide alone. The week-35 safety follow-up took place at visit V12, and the week-47 end of study took place at visit V13.

The investigation overall reported the following: Selection of PBMC samples for TCRB deep sequencing was based on availability. Changes in the top peripheral T cell clonotypes picked up by TCRB sequencing did not appear to be linked to pseudoprogression. Immune responses induced by the vaccine were seen in more than 85% of patients across multiple MHC alleles. The authors stated that sample limitations prevented analyses of patient blood samples from being reproduced.

From the cysteine up to the phenylalanine, the CDR3 has a length of 15 residues. Only the CDR3 DNA stays, 45 bases, in frame from base 1. The junction carries 11 bases between V and J, which are trimmed by 1 base and 7 bases respectively. The germline V gene yields LGHNA for CDR1 and YSLEER for CDR2. Taken with the paper, the label for time point translates to: week 35, safety follow-up. Every vaccine dose consisted of 300 ug of a 20-mer mutant IDH1 peptide in Montanide, administered subcutaneously together with topical imiquimod. Across visits V03 through V10, patients got a total of eight vaccinations, given in weeks 1, 3, 5, 7, 11, 15, 19 and 23. Newly diagnosed WHO grade 3 or 4 IDH1-mutant astrocytomas showing loss of nuclear ATRX were present in the donors. The samples were drawn from NOA16, a multicentre, single-arm, open-label phase I trial in Germany that tested a mutant IDH1 peptide vaccine in humans for the first time. Genomic DNA for TCRB sequencing was extracted from EDTA blood using the DNeasy Blood and Tissue Kit.

Specimen: PBMCs, collected from a glioma patient whose treatment included an IDH1 peptide vaccine. The receptor was isolated from a woman between 35 and 50 years old with glioma. Some clones in this sample may be carry-over from other donors' samples. The V and J genes are TRBV4-3 and TRBJ1-6, with a weak D call of TRBD1 (5 bases match). The CDR3: CASSQVRDGNSPLHF. The nucleotides are TGCGCCAGCAGCCAAGTCCGGGACGGGAATTCACCCCTCCACTTT.